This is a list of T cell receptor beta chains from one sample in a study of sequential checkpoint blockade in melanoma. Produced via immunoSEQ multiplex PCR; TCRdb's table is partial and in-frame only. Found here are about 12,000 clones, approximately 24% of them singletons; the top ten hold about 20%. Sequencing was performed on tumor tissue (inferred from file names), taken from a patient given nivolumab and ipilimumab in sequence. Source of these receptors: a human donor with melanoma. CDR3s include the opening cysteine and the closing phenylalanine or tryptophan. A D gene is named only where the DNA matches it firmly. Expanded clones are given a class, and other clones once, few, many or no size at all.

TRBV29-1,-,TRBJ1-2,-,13,CSVGGGFNYGYTF,TGCAGCGTTGGCGGGGGATTTAACTATGGCTACACCTTC
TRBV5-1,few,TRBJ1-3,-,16,CASSPRIGPTGNTIYF,TGCGCCAGCAGCCCTCGGATAGGGCCAACTGGAAACACCATATATTTT
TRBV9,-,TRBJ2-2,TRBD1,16,CASSPPGQGIAGELFF,TGTGCCAGCAGTCCACCGGGACAGGGAATCGCCGGGGAGCTGTTTTTT
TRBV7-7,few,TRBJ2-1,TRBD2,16,CASSSFSAGAAFEQFF,TGTGCCAGCAGCTCTTTTTCAGCGGGGGCCGCTTTTGAGCAGTTCTTC
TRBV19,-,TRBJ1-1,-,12,CASSSFRTEAFF,TGTGCCAGTAGTAGTTTCAGGACGGAAGCTTTCTTT
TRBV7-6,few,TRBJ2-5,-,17,CASSLFPDPLFQETQYF,TGTGCCAGCAGCTTGTTCCCCGACCCACTATTCCAAGAGACCCAGTACTTC
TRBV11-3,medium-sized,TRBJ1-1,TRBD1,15,CASSPGTGMNTEAFF,TGTGCCAGCAGCCCCGGGACAGGGATGAACACTGAAGCTTTCTTT
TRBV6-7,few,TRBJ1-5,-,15,CASRTQGYSNQPQHF,TGTGCCAGCAGGACGCAGGGGTATAGCAATCAGCCCCAGCATTTT
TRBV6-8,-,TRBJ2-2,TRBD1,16,CASRRHEGANTGELFF,TGTGCCAGCAGACGCCACGAGGGGGCTAACACCGGGGAGCTGTTTTTT
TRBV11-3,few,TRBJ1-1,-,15,CASSPSPREETEAFF,TGTGCCAGCAGCCCATCACCAAGGGAAGAGACTGAAGCTTTCTTT
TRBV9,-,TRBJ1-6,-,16,CASSDPGPYYNSPLHF,TGTGCCAGCAGCGACCCCGGACCCTACTATAATTCACCCCTCCACTTT
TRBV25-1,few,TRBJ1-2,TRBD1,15,CASSTPGQGTYGYTF,TGTGCCAGCAGTACCCCGGGACAGGGTACCTATGGCTACACCTTC
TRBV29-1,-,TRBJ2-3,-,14,CSVEGGGSTDTQYF,TGCAGCGTGGAGGGGGGAGGGAGCACAGATACGCAGTATTTT
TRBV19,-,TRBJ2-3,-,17,CASSITHFMVPTDTQYF,TGTGCCAGTAGTATAACCCACTTTATGGTTCCCACAGATACGCAGTATTTT
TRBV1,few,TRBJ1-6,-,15,CASSQDWAVRGLLHF,TGCGCCAGCAGCCAAGATTGGGCCGTGAGAGGGCTCCTCCACTTT
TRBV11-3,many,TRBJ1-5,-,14,CASSLEAGAQPQHF,TGTGCCAGCAGCTTGGAGGCAGGGGCTCAGCCCCAGCATTTT
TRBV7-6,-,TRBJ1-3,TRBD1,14,CASSLQGVENTIYF,TGTGCCAGCAGCTTGCAGGGGGTGGAAAACACCATATATTTT
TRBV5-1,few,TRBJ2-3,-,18,CASSLGVGAGSSTDTQYF,TGCGCCAGCAGCTTGGGTGTCGGGGCGGGGAGTAGCACAGATACGCAGTATTTT
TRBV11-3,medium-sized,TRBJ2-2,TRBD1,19,CASRYPRTGGVMNTGELFF,TGTGCCAGCAGGTATCCCCGGACAGGGGGGGTAATGAACACCGGGGAGCTGTTTTTT
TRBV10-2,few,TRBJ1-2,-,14,CASSESGINYGYTF,TGCGCCAGCAGTGAGTCGGGGATTAACTATGGCTACACCTTC
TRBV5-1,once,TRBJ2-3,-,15,CASSLAVWYTDTQYF,TGCGCCAGCAGCTTGGCCGTCTGGTACACAGATACGCAGTATTTT
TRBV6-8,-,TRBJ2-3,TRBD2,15,CAISSSGGGLDTQYF,TGTGCCATCAGTTCTAGCGGGGGGGGTTTAGATACGCAGTATTTT
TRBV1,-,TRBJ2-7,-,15,CASSQDLEIPYEQYF,TGCGCCAGCAGCCAAGATCTGGAGATACCCTACGAGCAGTACTTC
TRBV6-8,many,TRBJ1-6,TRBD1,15,CASQEGGRISSPLHF,TGTGCCAGTCAGGAAGGGGGCAGGATCAGTTCACCCCTCCACTTT
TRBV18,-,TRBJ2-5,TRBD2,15,CASSQAAGVQETQYF,TGTGCCAGCTCCCAGGCAGCGGGGGTACAAGAGACCCAGTACTTC
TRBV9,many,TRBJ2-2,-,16,CASSVAASPGTGELFF,TGTGCCAGCAGCGTAGCTGCTAGCCCGGGCACCGGGGAGCTGTTTTTT
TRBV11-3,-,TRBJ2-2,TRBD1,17,CASSSRTRGRVTGELFF,TGTGCCAGCAGCTCCCGAACTAGGGGGCGAGTCACCGGGGAGCTGTTTTTT
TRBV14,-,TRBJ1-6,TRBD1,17,CASSQVAPDRRGSPLHF,TGTGCCAGCAGCCAAGTAGCCCCGGACAGGCGGGGTTCACCCCTCCACTTT
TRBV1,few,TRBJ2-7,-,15,CASSGYRGISYEQYF,TGCGCCAGCAGCGGATACAGGGGAATCTCTTACGAGCAGTACTTC